The clone carrying this TCR beta chain is a singleton in its sample. Its matching antigen is unknown. This entry is derived from a study of T cell responses to AZD1222 COVID-19 vaccine. Broader study findings: Repertoires were collected only later (after the peak T cell response had occurred).

Data came from immunoSEQ multiplex PCR; TCRdb stores just in-frame clones and leaves some out. The data show 170,000 or so clones, 90% seen once. Here the sequenced sample was peripheral blood, taken on day 0 of AZD1222 vaccination. The source of this sequence is an adult in good health.

CDR3 loop: CASSPSSGGSYNEQFF. CDR3 nucleotides: TGTGCCAGCAGCCCGTCTAGCGGGGGCTCCTACAATGAGCAGTTCTTC. V is TRBV6-4 and J is TRBJ2-1; 10 nucleotides match TRBD2. From germline, CDR1 is MRHNA and CDR2 SNTAGT. Trimming cost V 6 bases and J 0 bases; bases outside gene matches: 5. This CDR3 region has 16 residues.